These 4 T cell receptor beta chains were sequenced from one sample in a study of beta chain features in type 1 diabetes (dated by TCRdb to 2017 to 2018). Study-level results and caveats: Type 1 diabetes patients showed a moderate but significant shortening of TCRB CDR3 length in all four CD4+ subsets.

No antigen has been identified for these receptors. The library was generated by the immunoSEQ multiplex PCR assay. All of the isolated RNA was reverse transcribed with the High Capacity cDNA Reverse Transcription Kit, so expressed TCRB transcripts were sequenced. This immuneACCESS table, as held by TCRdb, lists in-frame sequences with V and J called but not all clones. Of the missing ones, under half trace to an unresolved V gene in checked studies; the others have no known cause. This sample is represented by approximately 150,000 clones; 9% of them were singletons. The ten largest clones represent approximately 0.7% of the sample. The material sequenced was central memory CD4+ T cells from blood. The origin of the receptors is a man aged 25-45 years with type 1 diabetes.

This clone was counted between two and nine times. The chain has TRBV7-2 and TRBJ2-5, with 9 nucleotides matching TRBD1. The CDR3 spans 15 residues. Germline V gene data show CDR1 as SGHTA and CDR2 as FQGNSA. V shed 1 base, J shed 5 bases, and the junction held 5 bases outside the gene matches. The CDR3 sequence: CASSLVTGGEETQYF. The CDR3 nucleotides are TGTGCCAGCAGCTTAGTTACAGGGGGCGAGGAGACCCAGTACTTC.

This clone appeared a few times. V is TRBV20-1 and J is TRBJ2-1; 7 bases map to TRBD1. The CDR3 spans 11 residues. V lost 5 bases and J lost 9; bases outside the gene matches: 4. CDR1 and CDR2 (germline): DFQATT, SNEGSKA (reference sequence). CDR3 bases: TGCAGTGCTGACAGGGAGTCTGAGCAGTTCTTC. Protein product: CSADRESEQFF.

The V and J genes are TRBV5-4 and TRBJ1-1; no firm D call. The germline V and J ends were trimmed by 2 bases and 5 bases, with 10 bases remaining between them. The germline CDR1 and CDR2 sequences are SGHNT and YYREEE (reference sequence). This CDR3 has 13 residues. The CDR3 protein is CASSLQHDTEAFF. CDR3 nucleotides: TGTGCCAGCAGCTTACAGCACGATACTGAAGCTTTCTTT.

CDR3 sequence (DNA): TGTGCCAGCAGTCAGGGGTCTGGGGCCAACGTCCTGACTTTC. Amino acids: CASSQGSGANVLTF. The V gene is TRBV6-4, the J gene TRBJ2-6, with D possibly being TRBD1 (6 bases). CDR3 size: 14 residues. V dropped 5 bases and J dropped 1 base, with 6 bases sitting between them. Germline loops: CDR1 MRHNA, CDR2 SNTAGT.